The 20 T cell receptor beta chains in this list originate from one sample, sequenced in a study of blood T cells in healthy people across ages (dated by TCRdb to about 2015). Library preparation used 5' RACE. TCRdb names Illumina HiSeq 2500 as the instrument used. A second PCR of about 7 to 12 cycles was performed with a sample-barcoded 5' primer and a J-beta primer mix. TCRdb itself trimmed the public reads at Q25 with fastp, ran MiXCR and retained productive beta chains. Rows matching on CDR3 protein sequence are summarized as one entry with the most common DNA and genes. This sample lists around 700,000 distinct CDR3 sequences; around a quarter were detected once. Together, the top ten hold 9.4% of the sample. The sample was also reused in another study, on T cells of mothers and their children.

The sequencing input was blood. Receptors originate from a boy between 10 and 17 years old in good health.

The chain recombines TRBV12-3 or TRBV12-4 with TRBJ2-3; the D gene could be TRBD1 or TRBD2 (5 bases each). The CDR3 contains 15 residues. The V and J ends lost 7 bases and 0 bases respectively, with 14 bases between them. The CDR3 loop is CASTRGRPSTDTQYF. The DNA of the CDR3 is TGTGCCAGCACCCGGGGACGTCCCAGCACAGATACGCAGTATTTT.

This chain uses TRBV12-3 or TRBV12-4 with TRBJ1-2; the D is unclear. Trimming removed 4 bases from V and 8 bases from J, with 11 bases in between. The CDR3 has 12 amino acids. This chain's CDR3 is CASSSTLRGYTF. CDR3 DNA sequence: TGTGCCAGCAGTTCGACCCTCAGGGGCTACACCTTC.

This clonotype was seen only a few times. The chain recombines TRBV20-1 with TRBJ1-4; 9 bases match TRBD1. V dropped 4 bases and J dropped 6; count of bases not matched to a gene: 6. The CDR3 sequence is 14 residues long. Germline-derived CDR1 and CDR2 are DFQATT and SNEGSKA (reference sequence). CDR3 nucleotide sequence: TGCAGTGCTAAAGCGACAGGGGGGCATGAAAAACTGTTTTTT. Translated, it gives CSAKATGGHEKLFF.

V is TRBV7-8 and J is TRBJ1-2; tentatively, D is TRBD1 (5 bases). Trimming took 4 bases from V and 7 from J, leaving 16 bases between them. Per germline, CDR1 SGHVS and CDR2 FQNEAQ. The CDR3 is 14 amino acids. CDR3 region: CASSSLGLRGGYTF. The CDR3 DNA reads as TGTGCCAGCAGCTCCTTGGGCTTGAGGGGTGGCTACACCTTC.

For the CDR3, the DNA is TGTGCCAGCAGCCTGGGACAGGGGATGTCCGAGCAGTACTTC. This encodes CASSLGQGMSEQYF. The V call is TRBV3-1, the J call TRBJ2-7; 10 nucleotides agree with TRBD1. Germline lookup yields CDR1 LGHDT and CDR2 YNNKEL (reference sequence). CDR3 length: 14 amino acids. V shed 4 bases and J 6 bases; nucleotides not matched to a gene: 6.

This clonotype appeared a few times. V usage is TRBV28 and J usage is TRBJ1-5, with unresolved D. Looked up from germline, CDR1 is MDHEN and CDR2 is SYDVKM. V was shortened by 5 bases and J by 6 bases, with 8 bases between the two germline ends. CDR3 length: 12 amino acids. The CDR3 nucleotides are TGTGCCAGCAGTGCGATAATTCAGCCCCAGCATTTT. This gives the protein CASSAIIQPQHF.

Only a few counts were recorded for this clonotype. V is TRBV20-1 and J is TRBJ2-5; D remains ambiguous. The assigned J gene may be wrong: the sequence end matches TRBJ2-7 better. Looked up from germline, CDR1 is DFQATT and CDR2 is SNEGSKA (reference sequence). The CDR3 contains 14 residues. The DNA for the CDR3 is TGCAGTGCTAGAGAGGGTGGTGAGTACTACGAGCAGTACTTC. This encodes CSAREGGEYYEQYF.

The chain is built from TRBV7-9 and TRBJ1-4, with TRBD1 as a possible D gene (6 bases). Germline-derived CDR1 and CDR2 are SEHNR and FQNEAQ (reference sequence). The CDR3 runs to 14 residues. V lost 2 bases and J lost 8, with 12 bases in between. CDR3 coding DNA: TGTGCCAGCAGCTTAATCGGGGGGCGAGAAAAACTGTTTTTT. As protein: CASSLIGGREKLFF.

The chain is built from TRBV29-1 and TRBJ2-5; D unresolved. V was clipped by 3 bases and J by 3 bases, with 11 bases between them. CDR1 is SQVTM and CDR2 is ANQGSEA in the germline V gene. The CDR3 is made up of 13 amino acids. CDR3 in DNA: TGCAGCGTTGAGCCTGATTATAAAGAGACCCAGTACTTC. Translated: CSVEPDYKETQYF.

This clonotype has a handful of counts. This chain links TRBV7-2 with TRBJ2-1; D call uncertain. The CDR3 loop spans 14 amino acids. Germline assignment: CDR1 SGHTA and CDR2 FQGNSA. Trimming removed 5 bases from V and 4 bases from J, with 12 bases in between. The CDR3, as DNA: TGTGCCAGCAGCCTAGATGGGATTTACAATGAGCAGTTCTTC. Its protein is CASSLDGIYNEQFF.

Comments on this clonotype: This likely comes from a read error, as the CDR3 has no conserved phenylalanine or tryptophan at its end. The chain has TRBV29-1 and TRBJ2-7; TRBD1 agrees at 9 bases. Germline loops: CDR1 SQVTM, CDR2 ANQGSEA. CDR3 length: 13 amino acids. Trimming at V came to 4 bases and at J to 1 base, leaving 2 bases not matched to a gene. The CDR3, as DNA: TGCAGCGTTGGGACAGGGGTTTCCTACGAGCAGTACCTC. Its protein is CSVGTGVSYEQYL.

V usage is TRBV29-1 and J usage is TRBJ2-1; 12 bases map to TRBD2. Germline loops: CDR1 SQVTM, CDR2 ANQGSEA. V lost 6 bases, J lost 4 bases, and 1 base stayed unmatched. The CDR3 totals 13 residues. For the CDR3, the DNA is TGCAGCGTAGGACTAGCGGGATACAATGAGCAGTTCTTC. Its translation is CSVGLAGYNEQFF.

V usage is TRBV2 and J usage is TRBJ2-1; TRBD2 is a possible D gene (5 bases). Germline assignment: CDR1 SNHLY and CDR2 FYNNEI. The germline V and J ends were trimmed by 7 bases and 9 bases, with 10 bases remaining between them. The CDR3 length is 11 residues. CDR3 nucleotide sequence: TGTGCCAGCAAAGAGGGATTTGAGCAGTTCTTC. Translated: CASKEGFEQFF.

This clonotype was seen only a few times. The chain is built from TRBV27 and TRBJ1-2, with a tentative D call TRBD1 (5 bases). The CDR3 contains 15 residues. V shed 5 bases and J shed 1 base, with 14 bases lying between them. CDR1 and CDR2 (germline): MNHEY, SMNVEV (reference sequence). The CDR3 spells CASSARDGRNYGYTF. CDR3 sequence (DNA): TGTGCCAGCAGTGCGCGGGACGGCCGTAACTATGGCTACACCTTC.

The rearrangement links TRBV24-1 to TRBJ1-1, with D unclear. The CDR3 runs 13 residues. Deletions cut 2 bases from V and 8 bases from J, with 11 bases between. Germline values: CDR1 KGHDR, CDR2 SFDVKD. Written as DNA, the CDR3 is TGTGCCACCAGTGATTGGAAAGGACCAGAAGCTTTCTTT. Amino acid sequence: CATSDWKGPEAFF.

This clonotype occurred a few times. V usage is TRBV12-3 or TRBV12-4 and J usage is TRBJ1-1, with 7 bases that match TRBD1. V shed 6 bases and J 11 bases; nucleotides not matched to a gene: 12. The CDR3 has 13 residues. Here the CDR3 DNA reads TGTGCCAGCAGCCCCGGGTCGGACAGGTCGGCTTTCTTT. Translating gives CASSPGSDRSAFF.

V and J are TRBV4-1 and TRBJ2-1; D is possibly TRBD2 (5 bases). The CDR3 consists of 14 residues. The V and J ends lost 1 base and 9 bases respectively, with 13 bases between them. Germline CDR1 and CDR2: MGHRA and YSYEKL. In DNA form, the CDR3 reads TGCGCCAGCAGCCAAGGTGAACGGGGAATTGAGCAGTTCTTC. Translating it yields CASSQGERGIEQFF.

The table lists this clonotype with a few counts. The V call is TRBV7-2, the J call TRBJ2-1; 8 positions match TRBD1. This CDR3 is 15 amino acids long. In germline, CDR1 is SGHTA, CDR2 FQGNSA. Trimming cost V 1 base and J 2 bases; bases outside gene matches: 1. The CDR3 sequence: CASSLGTGTYNEQFF. The CDR3 DNA sequence: TGTGCCAGCAGCTTAGGGACAGGGACCTACAATGAGCAGTTCTTC.

A note on this clonotype: One end of the junction fails to match germline, which may point to a read error. V is TRBV6-5 and J is TRBJ2-7; D is unresolved. CDR1 is MNHEY, CDR2 SVGAGI, per germline. The CDR3 loop spans 15 amino acids. The CDR3 DNA reads TGTGCCAGCAGTTACTTTCTGGGCAGCTCCTACGAGCAGCACTTC. Residues: CASSYFLGSSYEQHF.

This chain joins TRBV7-6 and TRBJ2-5; TRBD2 aligns across 10 bases. The J call may be in error: the DNA end matches TRBJ2-1 better. From germline, CDR1 is SGHVS and CDR2 FNYEAQ. This CDR3 region has 16 residues. The CDR3 is CASSLEGVAGGDEQFF. CDR3 sequence (DNA): TGTGCCAGCAGCTTAGAAGGAGTAGCGGGAGGCGATGAGCAGTTCTTC.